The 3 T cell receptor beta chains reported below all come from one sample, sequenced in a study of cytomegalovirus exposure and HLA in healthy donors. Vbeta (60) and Jbeta (13) primers were used in the PCR. Using immunoSEQ multiplex PCR, the repertoire was profiled, and TCRdb retains in-frame clones only, with some absent. The table shows 150,000 or so clones, with around 76% occurring only once. The sequencing sample was made of PBMCs. All receptors derive from a male donor in good health and CMV-seronegative.

This chain joins TRBV28 and TRBJ1-1; 10 bases are a match to TRBD1. The V gene end was trimmed by 6 bases and the J gene end by 3 bases; junction bases not matched to a gene: 10. There are 16 residues in the CDR3. Germline CDR1 MDHEN, CDR2 SYDVKM. CDR3 protein: CASSLPGQGRDTEAFF. In DNA form, the CDR3 reads TGTGCCAGCAGCCTCCCGGGACAGGGGAGAGACACTGAAGCTTTCTTT. Looking up the rest from reference TRBV28 and TRBJ1-1 gives the full variable domain: DVKVTQSSRYLVKRTGEKVFLECVQDMDHENMFWYRQDPGLGLRLIYFSYDVKMKEKGDIPEGYSVSREKKERFSLILESASTNQTSMYLCASSLPGQGRDTEAFFGQGTRLTVV.

V gene TRBV30 combines with J gene TRBJ1-1; the match to TRBD1 covers 7 bases. The V gene end was trimmed by 4 bases and the J gene end by 8 bases; junction bases not matched to a gene: 7. CDR3 length: 12 residues. The germline V gene encodes CDR1 GTSNPN and CDR2 SVGIG (reference sequence). The CDR3 is CAWTLGQAEAFF. The CDR3, as DNA: TGTGCCTGGACCCTCGGACAGGCGGAAGCTTTCTTT.

The V call is TRBV6-6, the J call TRBJ2-2; no clear D. The CDR3 sequence is 13 residues long. Germline V gene lookup returns CDR1 MNHNY and CDR2 SVGAGI (reference sequence). V was trimmed by 4 bases and J by 6 bases, leaving 9 bases between them. The CDR3: CASSSVSAGELFF. DNA for the CDR3: TGTGCCAGCAGTTCCGTGTCGGCCGGGGAGCTGTTTTTT.